This T cell receptor (beta chain) is drawn from a study of OX40 agonist ivuxolimab in advanced cancers. The CDR3 is made up of 15 amino acids. V dropped 2 bases and J dropped 0 bases, with 10 bases sitting between them. The germline V gene has CDR1 MDHEN and CDR2 SYDVKM. Using immunoSEQ multiplex PCR, the repertoire was profiled, and TCRdb retains in-frame clones only, with some absent. Among 50,000 to 60,000 clones, about nine tenths were seen once, and the ten largest hold approximately 4.2%. This clonotype was sampled from an adult with an advanced solid tumor such as melanoma, head and neck, liver or kidney cancer. This chain joins TRBV28 and TRBJ2-5, with D uncertain. The specimen comprised CD4+ or CD8+ T cells sorted from blood, sampled in a trial of the OX40 agonist ivuxolimab. This CDR3 is CASSLLAAYQETQYF. The CDR3 DNA sequence: TGTGCCAGCAGTTTACTGGCAGCCTACCAAGAGACCCAGTACTTC.